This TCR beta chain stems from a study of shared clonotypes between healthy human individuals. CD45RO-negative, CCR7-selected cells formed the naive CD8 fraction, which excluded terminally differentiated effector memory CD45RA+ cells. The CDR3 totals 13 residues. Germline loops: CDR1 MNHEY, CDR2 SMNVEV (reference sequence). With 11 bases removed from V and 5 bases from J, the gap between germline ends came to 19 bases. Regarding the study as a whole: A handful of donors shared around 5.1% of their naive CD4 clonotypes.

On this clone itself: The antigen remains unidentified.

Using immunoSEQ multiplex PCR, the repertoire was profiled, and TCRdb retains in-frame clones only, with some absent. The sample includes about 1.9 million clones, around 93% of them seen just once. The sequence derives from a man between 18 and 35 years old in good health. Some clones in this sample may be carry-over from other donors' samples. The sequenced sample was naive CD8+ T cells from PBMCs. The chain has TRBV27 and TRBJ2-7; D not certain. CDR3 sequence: CASSPVAANEQYF. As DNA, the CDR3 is TGTGCCTCGTCGCCCGTGGCCGCGAACGAGCAGTACTTC.